This T cell receptor beta chain was recovered during a study of blood T cell repertoires in COVID-19 (dated by TCRdb to about 2020). Regarding the study in general: The collaborator samples originated in the United States, Italy and Spain and spanned the acute and convalescent phases of COVID-19. The material from the prospective study consisted of cDNA or gDNA derived from T cells, B-cell-depleted T cells, or PBMCs. The dataset comprised deeply sampled blood TCRbeta repertoires from subjects exposed to, actively infected with, or recovered from COVID-19. The repertoires were made available in a free public database intended to serve as a resource for research on the immune response to SARS-CoV-2. Samples were obtained from the ongoing ImmuneRACE study (first 160 participants) and from 1,254 subjects provided by 6 global collaborators. The sample metadata nearly always contained a de-identified subject ID, COVID-19 status, age in years and sex. HLA class I and class II types, where available, came from metadata supplied by the sample provider rather than from assay-based typing. Here is what the overall study found, with its caveats: The amount of clinical and demographic metadata varied by source and participant and was provided uncurated.

This clone was recorded a few times. Its antigen specificity is not known. No clone much larger than this one lies a single base away; base qualities are absent. Each collaborating institution followed its own protocols to collect whole blood in K2EDTA tubes. For TCRbeta analysis, collaborator samples were shipped as frozen whole blood, as isolated PBMCs, or as DNA extracted from either sample type. At the junction V is shortened by 1 base and J by 4 bases; bases outside the gene matches: 3. The CDR3 runs 15 residues from the cysteine to the phenylalanine. CDR3 DNA is the only sequence kept; it has 45 bases, read in frame from the first base. CDR1 and CDR2 were assigned from the germline V gene as SGHAT and FQNNGV. TCRbeta CDR3 regions were amplified from genomic DNA by means of the immunoSEQ Assay, a bias-controlled multiplex PCR. On the authors' methods: The number of nucleated cells in each sample was estimated by amplification of reference gene primers within the assay. To quantify the absolute abundance of each unique TCRbeta CDR3 rearrangement, sequence reads were collapsed and filtered. For each sample, productive Simpson clonality was calculated as the square root of Simpson's diversity index over productive rearrangements. Drawn from immuneACCESS, this table holds only the in-frame rearrangements with V and J called that TCRdb kept. Clones are partly lost; checked studies trace under half to an unresolved V gene and leave the rest unexplained. V and J calls plus clone size are reproduced from that table; the DNA served to infer D and trimming. Across this sample there are 95,000 to 150,000 clones, with roughly 88% seen only once. The ten largest clones represent nearly 0.9% of the sample.

Recombination linked TRBV11-2 to TRBJ2-7; 11 central nucleotides agree with TRBD1. Sequencing was performed on peripheral blood. This TCR was recovered from a woman aged 50 to 60 with active or convalescent COVID-19. The nucleotide sequence is given as TGTGCCAGCAGCTTAGTTGGGACAGGGGGGTACGAGCAGTACTTC. This codes for CASSLVGTGGYEQYF. Where the CDR3 stops, the reference TRBV11-2 and TRBJ2-7 genes take over; the full variable domain is EAGVAQSPRYKIIEKRQSVAFWCNPISGHATLYWYQQILGQGPKLLIQFQNNGVVDDSQLPKDRFSAERLKGVDSTLKIQPAKLEDSAVYLCASSLVGTGGYEQYFGPGTRLTVT.